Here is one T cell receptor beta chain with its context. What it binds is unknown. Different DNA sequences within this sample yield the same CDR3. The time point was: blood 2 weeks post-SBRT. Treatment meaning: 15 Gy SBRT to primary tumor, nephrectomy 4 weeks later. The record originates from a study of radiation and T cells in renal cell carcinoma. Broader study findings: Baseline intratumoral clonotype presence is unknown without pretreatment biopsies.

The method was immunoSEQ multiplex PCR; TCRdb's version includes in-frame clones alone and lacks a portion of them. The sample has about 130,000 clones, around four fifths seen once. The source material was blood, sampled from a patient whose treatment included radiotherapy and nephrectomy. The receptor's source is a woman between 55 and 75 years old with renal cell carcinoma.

The CDR3 DNA follows: TGTGCCAGCAGCTTAGGCTCTTACGAGCAGTACTTC. Protein: CASSLGSYEQYF. The gene calls are TRBV7-2 and TRBJ2-7; no reliable D call. Germline CDR1 and CDR2: SGHTA and FQGNSA. The CDR3 spans 12 residues. Trimming stripped 1 base from V and 4 bases from J, with 5 bases between. The full variable domain, its missing parts supplied by reference TRBV7-2 and TRBJ2-7, is GAGVSQSPSNKVTEKGKDVELRCDPISGHTALYWYRQSLGQGLEFLIYFQGNSAPDKSGLPSDRFSAERTGGSVSTLTIQRTQQEDSAVYLCASSLGSYEQYFGPGTRLTVT.